A selection of T cell receptor beta chains follows, all from one sample in a study of T cells in Graves' hyperthyroidism and ophthalmopathy. TCRdb independently ran MiXCR on the multiplex PCR reads; one entry per CDR3 protein. The data hold 550,000 to 650,000 distinct CDR3 sequences, with about 15% observed a single time. Sequenced sample: blood. The receptors here all came from a woman aged 25 to 39 with Graves' hyperthyroidism that later progressed to Graves' ophthalmopathy. The CDR3 runs from the conserved cysteine through the conserved F or W. The order of the fields is CDR3 protein, J gene, V gene.

cdr3_aa: CASSDESFTGELFF
j_call: TRBJ2-2
v_call: TRBV6-1

cdr3_aa: CASSLEDLGEQYF
j_call: TRBJ2-7
v_call: TRBV11-2

cdr3_aa: CASTPGTRQETQYF
j_call: TRBJ2-5
v_call: TRBV12-3/TRBV12-4

cdr3_aa: CASSPLQQMNTEAFF
j_call: TRBJ1-1
v_call: TRBV18

cdr3_aa: CASSPVGGTTQYF
j_call: TRBJ2-3
v_call: TRBV11-3

cdr3_aa: CASSIKGAVVETQYF
j_call: TRBJ2-5
v_call: TRBV27

cdr3_aa: CSARPELEYGYTF
j_call: TRBJ1-2
v_call: TRBV20-1

cdr3_aa: CASAQGSHSNQPQHF
j_call: TRBJ1-5
v_call: TRBV7-2

cdr3_aa: CASALDGYYQPQHF
j_call: TRBJ1-5
v_call: TRBV12-5

cdr3_aa: CASSDSSAGDLGDTQYF
j_call: TRBJ2-3
v_call: TRBV6-4

cdr3_aa: CASSPAAQGFHGELFF
j_call: TRBJ2-2
v_call: TRBV7-2

cdr3_aa: CASKRSGNTIYF
j_call: TRBJ1-3
v_call: TRBV19

cdr3_aa: CASSSALQYNEQFF
j_call: TRBJ2-1
v_call: TRBV27

cdr3_aa: CASSLMGQGAREQFF
j_call: TRBJ2-1
v_call: TRBV11-3

cdr3_aa: CASSLYEVSYEQYF
j_call: TRBJ2-7
v_call: TRBV5-5

cdr3_aa: CSATMTSGSSYEQYF
j_call: TRBJ2-7
v_call: TRBV20-1

cdr3_aa: CASSLDGTGYTF
j_call: TRBJ1-2
v_call: TRBV7-9

cdr3_aa: CSVSRGLAGTDTQYF
j_call: TRBJ2-3
v_call: TRBV29-1

cdr3_aa: CASSPSSGRTDTQYF
j_call: TRBJ2-3
v_call: TRBV3-1

cdr3_aa: CASSDSGGDFKPYTGELFF
j_call: TRBJ2-2
v_call: TRBV6-1

cdr3_aa: CASEQGRALGIQYF
j_call: TRBJ2-4
v_call: TRBV2

cdr3_aa: CASSLVPSSNYGYTF
j_call: TRBJ1-2
v_call: TRBV11-2

cdr3_aa: CASMDGNSPLHF
j_call: TRBJ1-6
v_call: TRBV6-1

cdr3_aa: CASSLDEAGTGELFF
j_call: TRBJ2-2
v_call: TRBV12-3/TRBV12-4

cdr3_aa: CASSYLLGLAVNEQFF
j_call: TRBJ2-1
v_call: TRBV6-5

cdr3_aa: CASSQAPNTEAFF
j_call: TRBJ1-1
v_call: TRBV3-1

cdr3_aa: CASSFDEKLFF
j_call: TRBJ1-4
v_call: TRBV6-1

cdr3_aa: CASSTRGRNGYTF
j_call: TRBJ1-2
v_call: TRBV28

cdr3_aa: CGAQSGTGKFYEQYF
j_call: TRBJ2-7
v_call: TRBV20-1

cdr3_aa: CASSLTSAGTGNTIYF
j_call: TRBJ1-3
v_call: TRBV28